These 2 T cell receptor beta chains came from one sample sequenced in a study of blood T cells in healthy people across ages. The second PCR ran roughly 7 to 12 cycles with a sample-barcoded 5' primer and J-beta primers. TCRdb re-called the 5' RACE reads with MiXCR, one entry per CDR3 protein. The table includes 550,000 to 600,000 distinct CDR3 sequences, roughly 48% detected once. The sample comprised blood. The origin of the receptors is a man at least 80 years old in good health.

This sequence joins TRBV20-1 and TRBJ2-1, with 7 bases aligning to TRBD1. Unmatched junction bases numbered 6, after V lost 0 bases and J lost 4 bases. This CDR3 spans 15 amino acids. Germline CDR1 is DFQATT and CDR2 is SNEGSKA (reference sequence). CDR3 residues: CSARDDREYYNEQFF. Here the CDR3 DNA reads TGCAGTGCTAGAGATGACAGGGAATATTACAATGAGCAGTTCTTC.

V is TRBV11-2 and J is TRBJ2-5, with a tentative D call TRBD1 (6 bases). Per germline, CDR1 SGHAT and CDR2 FQNNGV. V was trimmed by 4 bases and J by 6 bases, leaving 18 bases between them. This CDR3 region has 15 residues. CDR3 in DNA: TGTGCCAGCAGCTCCCTTCGTGGGGGCTCGAAGACCCAGTACTTC. Translation gives CASSSLRGGSKTQYF.